This TCR beta chain was recorded in a study of early T cells in non-severe SARS-CoV-2 infection (dated by TCRdb to the early 2020s). Turning to the overall study: TCR sequencing used bulk RNA from unsorted whole blood, so alpha and beta chains could not be paired. Broad study findings and their caveats: VDJdb matching was skewed toward anti-spike CD8 responses, so virus-specific expansions were likely underestimated and private and CD4 specificities were missed.

Set within a cohort of healthcare workers in London, UK, this nested case-control study involved weekly PCR testing of nasopharyngeal swabs along with blood sampling. Healthcare workers were recruited between 23 and 31 March 2020, during the week of the UK lockdown, and were followed weekly for up to about 16 weeks. This clonotype was recorded many times. No cognate antigen has been identified for it. No base-level quality is on record; no much larger clone is a single base apart. Libraries were constructed by 5' RACE. The sequencer listed for this sample is NextSeq 500. Unique molecular identifiers were attached to individual cDNA molecules in the TCR library protocol so that sequencing error and PCR bias could be corrected. Both TCR alpha and beta chains were sequenced, and tight co-correlation was observed between alpha and beta sequence abundances in each sample. Regarding the original processing steps: V gene, J gene and CDR3 annotation of TCR sequences was performed with Decombinator V4. Expanded TCRs were defined as changing significantly between any two time points under a Poisson model with p below 0.0001. Abundances of TCRs were expressed as counts per million after normalisation to the total number of TCRs sequenced in each sample. MAIT TCRs were defined by TRAV1-2 paired with TRAJ12, TRAJ20 or TRAJ33, and iNKT TCRs by TRAV10 paired with TRAJ18. VDJdb, accessed 1 November 2021, was searched for CMV, EBV and SARS-CoV-2 annotated TCRs, with TCRs annotated for multiple antigens excluded. The public reads were reanalyzed by TCRdb: fastp trimming at Q25, MiXCR alignment, in-frame beta chains only. CDR3 protein duplicates are merged, each entry listing the most common genes and DNA. None of the V and J calls come from the authors' own analysis; TCRdb made them. This sample comprises some 30,000 distinct CDR3 sequences, about 3.9% of them detected only once. The ten largest clones take up more than 8% of the sample.

Trimming removed 0 bases from V and 8 bases from J, leaving 6 bases between the germline ends. Looking up the germline V gene yields CDR1 SGDLS and CDR2 YYNGEE. The CDR3 contains 13 residues, cysteine and phenylalanine counted. The read is trimmed to its CDR3 DNA, 39 bases read in frame from base 1. Rearrangement joined TRBV9 to TRBJ1-6; there is no confident call for the D gene. Sequenced input: whole blood. The sequence came from an adult who was a healthcare worker with PCR-confirmed SARS-CoV-2 infection or an uninfected control (not recorded which). The CDR3 region: CASSVDGDSPLHF. The DNA sequence is given as TGTGCCAGCAGCGTAGATGGAGATTCACCCCTCCACTTT.